This TCR beta chain stems from a study of blood T cells in healthy people across ages. General observations from the study: More naive CD4+ cells and higher diversity marked long-lived donors relative to aged donors. There was no known CMV status for donors, so expanded clonotype changes were possibly confounded.

A sample-barcoded 5' primer and a J-beta primer mix were used in a second PCR of about 6 to 11 cycles. TCRdb re-called the 5' RACE reads through MiXCR, storing one row per CDR3 protein. The sample shows about 690,000 distinct CDR3 sequences, approximately 40% of them seen only once. Individuals who donated were healthy Caucasians from Russia aged roughly 6 to 95. Every donor gave 8.5 to 10 milliliters of peripheral blood. CDR3 length equals 12 residues. CDR1 is MDHEN and CDR2 is SYDVKM in the germline V gene. The V and J ends lost 3 bases and 9 bases respectively, with 9 bases between them. This clonotype was recorded a few times. The antigen is not known.

Sequenced material: blood. The sequence came from an older man in good health. The rearrangement links TRBV28 to TRBJ2-1; D gene uncertain. The CDR3 DNA reads TGTGCCAGCAGTTTGTCGCTGGGTGAGCAGTTCTTC. Translating it yields CASSLSLGEQFF.